Below are 28 T cell receptor beta chains sequenced from a single sample in a study of glioma-infiltrating T cells after dendritic cell vaccination. Only in-frame clones appear in the TCRdb table, and some are missing; sequencing was by immunoSEQ multiplex PCR. The data contain over 80,000 clones, 70% to 90% of them singletons. Time point noted: after dendritic cell vaccination, including at tumor progression/relapse. The source material was blood, sampled after dendritic cell vaccination. The source is a human donor with glioblastoma.

V is TRBV27 and J is TRBJ1-1; 8 nucleotides agree with TRBD1. Germline assignment: CDR1 MNHEY and CDR2 SMNVEV (reference sequence). With V trimmed by 6 bases and J by 1 base, 7 bases remained unmatched. This CDR3 is built from 15 residues. The DNA for the CDR3 is TGTGCCAGCAGGTATCTGGACAGGGCGAACACTGAAGCTTTCTTT. Translated, it gives CASRYLDRANTEAFF.

J is TRBJ1-3 and V is TRBV18; D might be TRBD1 (5 bases). The CDR3 extends over 16 amino acids. Germline V CDR1 and CDR2: KGHSH, LQKENI. V dropped 3 bases and J dropped 0 bases, with 12 bases sitting between them. The CDR3 DNA sequence: TGTGCCAGCTCACCGTATGGGGCAAACTCTGGAAACACCATATATTTT. Translation: CASSPYGANSGNTIYF.

The V call is TRBV21-1, the J call TRBJ2-7; TRBD1 is the table's D call, not checked against the DNA. TRBV21-1 is labeled a pseudogene. This CDR3 region has 16 residues. This chain's CDR3 is CASSKVTALESYEQYV. The DNA of the CDR3 is TGTGCCAGCAGCAAAGTGACAGCGTTGGAATCCTACGAGCAGTACGTC.

The gene calls are TRBV7-9 and TRBJ2-1, with a tentative D call TRBD2 (6 bases). Germline CDR1 is SEHNR and CDR2 is FQNEAQ (reference sequence). CDR3 length equals 15 residues. V was pared by 5 bases and J by 4 bases, with 15 bases between. Written as DNA, the CDR3 is TGTGCCAGCAGCCCCCGGGAGAAGGGGTACAATGAGCAGTTCTTC. Amino acids: CASSPREKGYNEQFF.

The chain employs TRBV7-2 and TRBJ1-5, with D possibly being TRBD1 (5 bases). This CDR3 is built from 18 residues. The V gene's germline CDR1 is SGHTA and CDR2 FQGNSA. Trimming took off 0 bases at V and 4 bases at J, with 19 bases between the two ends. DNA of the CDR3: TGTGCCAGCAGCTTAGCCGCACGGAGGGGAACGAATAATCAGCCCCAGCATTTT. Translation: CASSLAARRGTNNQPQHF.

This chain uses TRBV5-5 with TRBJ2-1; TRBD1 agrees at 8 bases. After removal of 2 bases from V and 2 bases from J, the junction contained 6 bases not matched to a gene. Germline V gene sequence: CDR1 SGHKS, CDR2 YYEKEE (reference sequence). This CDR3 spans 16 amino acids. This CDR3 reads CASSFTGTGPYNEQFF. As DNA, the CDR3 is TGTGCCAGCAGCTTCACCGGGACAGGACCCTACAATGAGCAGTTCTTC.

The chain has TRBV4-2 and TRBJ1-1; D gene unclear. CDR3 length: 13 residues. V gave up 5 bases and J gave up 1 base, with 8 bases separating them. Germline CDR1 and CDR2: LGHNA and YNFKEQ. The CDR3: CASSLHSNTEAFF. The CDR3 DNA reads as TGTGCCAGCAGCTTGCACTCGAACACTGAAGCTTTCTTT.

The chain is built from TRBV27 and TRBJ1-1; the match to TRBD1 covers 9 bases. CDR1 and CDR2 from the germline V gene are MNHEY and SMNVEV (reference sequence). The CDR3 contains 15 residues. With V trimmed by 5 bases and J by 0 bases, 4 bases remained unmatched. The CDR3 here is CASSKQGAMNTEAFF. CDR3 nucleotides: TGTGCCAGCAGTAAACAGGGGGCCATGAACACTGAAGCTTTCTTT.

CDR3 amino acids: CASSVQGAGGANVLTF. In nucleotides, the CDR3 is TGCGCCAGCAGTGTACAGGGGGCGGGGGGGGCCAACGTCCTGACTTTC. This chain joins TRBV23-1 and TRBJ2-6; 9 bases are a match to TRBD1. TRBV23-1 is an open reading frame, and its role is uncertain. After removal of 5 bases from V and 4 bases from J, the junction contained 6 bases not matched to a gene. This CDR3 is 16 amino acids long.

The chain uses TRBV7-2 and TRBJ2-1; 11 bases line up with TRBD2. The CDR3 sequence is 18 residues long. The ends lost 1 base at V and 9 bases at J; junction bases unmatched: 14. CDR1 is SGHTA, CDR2 FQGNSA, per germline. CDR3 region: CASSLGPPGTSGIGEQFF. The CDR3 DNA reads TGTGCCAGCAGCTTAGGCCCCCCCGGGACTAGCGGAATCGGTGAGCAGTTCTTC.

The count of this clone is one. The rearrangement uses TRBV14 and TRBJ2-1; D is unresolved. Germline loops: CDR1 SGHDN, CDR2 FVKESK. Trimming pared 1 base from V and 6 bases from J, leaving 13 bases between. The CDR3 loop spans 15 amino acids. CDR3 bases: TGTGCCAGCAGCCAAGGAGCTAGTCGGGTCAATGAGCAGTTCTTC. This gives the protein CASSQGASRVNEQFF.

This chain connects TRBV6-5 to TRBJ1-2, with D maybe TRBD1 (5 bases). The CDR3 extends over 15 amino acids. V was cut by 0 bases and J by 8 bases, with 16 bases left in between. Germline loops: CDR1 MNHEY, CDR2 SVGAGI. The CDR3: CASSYSTQGASGYTF. The CDR3 nucleotides read TGTGCCAGCAGTTACTCGACCCAAGGGGCGTCGGGCTACACCTTC.

This chain connects TRBV7-9 to TRBJ1-1; 9 bases are shared with TRBD1. The CDR3 totals 14 residues. Germline V gene lookup returns CDR1 SEHNR and CDR2 FQNEAQ (reference sequence). V lost 5 bases to trimming and J lost 6 bases; unmatched junction nucleotides: 7. The DNA of the CDR3 is TGTGCCAGCAGCCCGGGGGACAGGGAGGCTGAAGCTTTCTTT. Translating gives CASSPGDREAEAFF.

This CDR3 is CASSLLRDRGRVGSNTGELFF. The CDR3 DNA reads TGCGCCAGCAGCTTGCTCCGGGACAGGGGCCGCGTGGGATCCAACACCGGGGAGCTGTTTTTT. The V call is TRBV5-1, the J call TRBJ2-2; 10 positions match TRBD1. Trimming took 1 base from V and 2 from J; bases not matched to a gene: 17. The CDR3 totals 21 residues. Germline V gene lookup returns CDR1 SGHRS and CDR2 YFSETQ.

The chain employs TRBV7-3 and TRBJ1-2; the match to TRBD1 covers 8 bases. The CDR3 covers 13 residues. After removal of 2 bases from V and 4 bases from J, the junction contained 0 bases not matched to a gene. CDR1 and CDR2 from the germline V gene are SGHTA and FQGTGA. In DNA, the CDR3 is TGTGCCAGCAGCTTAGGACAGGGCTATGGCTACACCTTC. Residues: CASSLGQGYGYTF.

The J gene is TRBJ1-2, the V gene TRBV7-2; D call uncertain. Germline V gene sequence: CDR1 SGHTA, CDR2 FQGNSA. The CDR3 spans 12 residues. V lost 5 bases to trimming and J lost 5 bases, with 9 bases between them. The CDR3 loop reads CASSPPGYGYTF. The CDR3 region has the DNA TGTGCCAGCAGCCCCCCGGGTTATGGCTACACCTTC.

V usage is TRBV19 and J usage is TRBJ2-3; D ambiguous. The germline gives CDR1 LNHDA, CDR2 SQIVND (reference sequence). The CDR3 extends over 13 amino acids. The V end was cut by 6 bases, the J end by 1 base, with 8 bases between. The DNA of the CDR3 is TGTGCCAGTAGGGGCCTTGGCACAGATACGCAGTATTTT. This sequence encodes CASRGLGTDTQYF.

The chain is built from TRBV19 and TRBJ1-2, with TRBD1 identical over 9 bases. Losses at the gene ends were 4 bases for V and 1 base for J; bases not matched to a gene: 4. This CDR3 is built from 15 residues. Germline CDR1 reads LNHDA; CDR2 reads SQIVND (reference sequence). CDR3 DNA sequence: TGTGCCAGTAGTACGCCGGACAGGGGTAACTATGGCTACACCTTC. Protein sequence: CASSTPDRGNYGYTF.

This clone was seen once. The rearrangement uses TRBV6-1 and TRBJ1-2; D possibly corresponds to TRBD1 (5 bases). The CDR3 covers 14 residues. CDR1 is MNHNS, CDR2 SASEGT, per germline. V was shortened by 1 base and J by 2 bases, with 8 bases between the two germline ends. The CDR3, as DNA: TGTGCCAGCAGTGAAGGTGGGGGGAACTATGGCTACACCTTC. This encodes CASSEGGGNYGYTF.

J is TRBJ2-3 and V is TRBV6-1; D is unclear. Trimming took 0 bases from V and 5 from J, leaving 21 bases between them. From germline, CDR1 is MNHNS and CDR2 SASEGT. This CDR3 spans 18 amino acids. CDR3 in DNA: TGTGCCAGCAGTGAAGCCGTCTCTACCCGCGGTCGAAGAGATACGCAGTATTTT. This codes for CASSEAVSTRGRRDTQYF.

This chain uses TRBV19 with TRBJ2-5, with 10 bases identical to TRBD2. V shed 5 bases, J shed 2 bases, and the junction held 8 bases outside the gene matches. Germline values: CDR1 LNHDA, CDR2 SQIVND (reference sequence). The CDR3 has 16 residues. CDR3 bases: TGTGCCAGTAGTTCGTATCCTAGCGGGGGTCAAGAGACCCAGTACTTC. Amino acids: CASSSYPSGGQETQYF.

This clone was seen a single time. The chain recombines TRBV7-9 with TRBJ1-4; 7 bases align to TRBD1. The CDR3 extends over 15 amino acids. CDR1 is SEHNR and CDR2 is FQNEAQ in the germline V gene (reference sequence). V shed 6 bases, J shed 2 bases, and the junction held 6 bases outside the gene matches. CDR3 sequence (DNA): TGTGCCAGCAGTCTAACAGGGGCGACTAATGAAAAACTGTTTTTT. It codes for CASSLTGATNEKLFF.

This chain connects TRBV21-1 to TRBJ1-5; whether TRBD1, the table's D call, matches the DNA was not checked. TRBV21-1 is a pseudogene. The CDR3 loop spans 15 amino acids. For the CDR3, the DNA is TGTGCCAGCAGCAAATGCGTCAGGGCTAGACAGCCCCAGCATTTT. Protein sequence: CASSKCVRARQPQHF.

The chain combines TRBV6-1 with TRBJ2-7, with D uncertain. Per germline, CDR1 MNHNS and CDR2 SASEGT. The CDR3 has 13 residues. V shed 5 bases and J shed 2 bases, with 10 bases lying between them. The CDR3 DNA reads TGTGCCAGCAGTCTACCGAGCCCCTACGAGCAGTACTTC. Translated, it gives CASSLPSPYEQYF.

V is TRBV6-6 and J is TRBJ1-4; TRBD1 agrees at 7 bases. Trimming removed 2 bases from V and 2 bases from J; junction bases left unmatched: 2. CDR3 length equals 15 residues. Germline-derived CDR1 and CDR2 are MNHNY and SVGAGI (reference sequence). CDR3 region: CASSYRGRTNEKLFF. The CDR3 DNA reads as TGTGCCAGCAGTTACAGGGGGCGGACTAATGAAAAACTGTTTTTT.

The rearrangement uses TRBV6-6 and TRBJ1-3; no reliable D call. CDR1 and CDR2 from the germline V gene are MNHNY and SVGAGI (reference sequence). This CDR3 has 16 residues. Trimming took 4 bases from V and 0 from J, leaving 13 bases between them. The CDR3 nucleotides are TGTGCCAGCAGTTCCTATGCGAGTTACTCTGGAAACACCATATATTTT. This encodes CASSSYASYSGNTIYF.

This clone showed up just a few times. The J gene is TRBJ2-7, the V gene TRBV28, with D unresolved. Trimming stripped 4 bases from V and 7 bases from J, with 11 bases between. Per the germline V gene, CDR1 is MDHEN and CDR2 is SYDVKM. This CDR3 has 12 amino acids. The CDR3 bases are TGTGCCAGCAGTTCCACAGCTCGTGAGCAGTACGTC. This translates into CASSSTAREQYV.

The chain has TRBV27 and TRBJ2-7; D not resolved. The CDR3 sequence is 15 residues long. V lost 0 bases and J 0 bases, leaving 9 bases between the germline ends. Germline values: CDR1 MNHEY, CDR2 SMNVEV (reference sequence). The CDR3 loop reads CASSLSIHSSYEQYF. For the CDR3, the DNA is TGTGCCAGCAGTTTATCGATTCACAGCTCCTACGAGCAGTACTTC.